The clone carrying this T cell receptor (beta chain) appeared many times. Its target is not known. The entry originates in a study of CD8 T cells in ankylosing spondylitis. General observations from the study: In the blood and synovial fluid of reactive arthritis, some motif variants had been previously reported. Ankylosing spondylitis blood appeared to be characterized by a TCR beta motif of several highly homologous variants. Disease-linked clones proved CD8+ and comparatively uncommon in peripheral blood. Researchers reportedly found disease-linked clones significantly enriched in matched ankylosing spondylitis synovial fluid.

MiXCR, run by TCRdb on the 5' RACE reads, gives a single entry per CDR3 protein. The sample shows 670,000 or so distinct CDR3 sequences, roughly 20% of them seen only once. Germline V gene lookup returns CDR1 DFQATT and CDR2 SNEGSKA (reference sequence). V was cut by 4 bases and J by 6 bases, with 18 bases left in between. This CDR3 is built from 15 residues. The clonotype was recovered from a male donor with ankylosing spondylitis. Sequencing input: blood, either unsorted or a sorted T cell fraction (not recorded which). The V call is TRBV20-1, the J call TRBJ1-4, with D possibly matching TRBD1 (5 bases). CDR3 in DNA: TGCAGTGCTAATGGGCCGGTAGGGGAGGATGAAAAACTGTTTTTT. Translated, it gives CSANGPVGEDEKLFF.